This T cell receptor beta chain emerged from a study of cytomegalovirus exposure and HLA in healthy donors. The PCR contained 60 Vbeta and 13 Jbeta primers. Clones were read by immunoSEQ multiplex PCR, and TCRdb kept only the in-frame ones, dropping some. The profile covers 130,000 to 150,000 clones, with 50% to 75% appearing a single time and less than 3.5% taken by the ten largest. Germline V gene data show CDR1 as SQVTM and CDR2 as ANQGSEA. The CDR3 has 12 amino acids. Trimming took 7 bases from V and 5 from J; bases not matched to a gene: 4. The chain carries TRBV29-1 and TRBJ2-2; 7 bases are shared with TRBD1. The sequence was obtained from a woman in her twenties or thirties in good health and CMV-seropositive. Material for sequencing was PBMCs. The CDR3: CSAGTETGELFF. The CDR3 nucleotides are TGCAGCGCTGGGACAGAAACCGGGGAGCTGTTTTTT.